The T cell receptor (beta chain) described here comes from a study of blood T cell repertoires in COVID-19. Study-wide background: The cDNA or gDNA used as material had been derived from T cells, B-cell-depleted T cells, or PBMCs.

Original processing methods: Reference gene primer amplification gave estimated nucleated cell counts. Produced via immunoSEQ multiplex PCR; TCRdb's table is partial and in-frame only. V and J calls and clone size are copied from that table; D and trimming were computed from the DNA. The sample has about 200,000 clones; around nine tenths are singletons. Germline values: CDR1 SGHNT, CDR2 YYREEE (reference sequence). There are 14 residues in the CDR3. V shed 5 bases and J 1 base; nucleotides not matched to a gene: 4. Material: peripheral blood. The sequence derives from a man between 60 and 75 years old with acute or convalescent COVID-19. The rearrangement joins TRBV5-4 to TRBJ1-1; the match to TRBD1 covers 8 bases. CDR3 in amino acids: CASSSGQGNTEAFF. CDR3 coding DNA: TGTGCCAGCAGTTCAGGACAGGGGAACACTGAAGCTTTCTTT.